This T cell receptor beta chain emerged from a study of control samples from healthy donors and cancer patients. Here immunoSEQ multiplex PCR was the method, and the copy in TCRdb shows in-frame clones only, minus some. The sample contains about 140,000 clones, 91% of which appear only once. Sequenced input: blood. This TCR derives from a man aged 18 to 29 in good health.

As DNA, the CDR3 is TGTGCCAGCAGTGCGACAGGGGTCCCTTATCAGCCCCAGCATTTT. Protein product: CASSATGVPYQPQHF. The chain is built from TRBV2 and TRBJ1-5; 8 bases match TRBD1. J was trimmed by 5 bases and V by 4 bases; bases with no gene match: 7. The CDR3 runs 15 residues. Per the germline V gene, CDR1 is SNHLY and CDR2 is FYNNEI.